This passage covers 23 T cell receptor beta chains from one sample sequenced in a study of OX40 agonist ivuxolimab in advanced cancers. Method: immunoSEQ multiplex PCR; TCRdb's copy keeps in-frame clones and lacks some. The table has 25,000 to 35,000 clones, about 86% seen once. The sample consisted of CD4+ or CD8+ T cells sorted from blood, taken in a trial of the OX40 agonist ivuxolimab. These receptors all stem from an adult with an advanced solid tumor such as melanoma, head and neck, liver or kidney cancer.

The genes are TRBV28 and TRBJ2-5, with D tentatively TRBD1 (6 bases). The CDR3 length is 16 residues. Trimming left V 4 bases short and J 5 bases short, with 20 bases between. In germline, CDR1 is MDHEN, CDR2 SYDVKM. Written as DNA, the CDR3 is TGTGCCAGCAGTTCCGAACAGGGAGTGGTTTTCGAGACCCAGTACTTC. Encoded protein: CASSSEQGVVFETQYF.

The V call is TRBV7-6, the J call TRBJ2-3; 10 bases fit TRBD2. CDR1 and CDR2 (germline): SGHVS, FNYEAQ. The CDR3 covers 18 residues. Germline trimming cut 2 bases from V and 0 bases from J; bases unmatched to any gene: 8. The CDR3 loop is CASSLRPGTSDSTDTQYF. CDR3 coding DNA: TGTGCCAGCAGCTTAAGGCCCGGGACTAGCGATAGCACAGATACGCAGTATTTT. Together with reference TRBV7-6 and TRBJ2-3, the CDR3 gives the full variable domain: GAGVSQSPRYKVTKRGQDVALRCDPISGHVSLYWYRQALGQGPEFLTYFNYEAQQDKSGLPNDRFSAERPEGSISTLTIQRTEQRDSAMYRCASSLRPGTSDSTDTQYFGPGTRLTVL.

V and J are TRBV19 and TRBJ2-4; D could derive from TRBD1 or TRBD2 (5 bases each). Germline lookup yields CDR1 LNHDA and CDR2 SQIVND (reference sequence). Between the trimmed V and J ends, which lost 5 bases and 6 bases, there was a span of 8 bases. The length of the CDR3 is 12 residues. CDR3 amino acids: CASSHGGNIQYF. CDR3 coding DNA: TGTGCCAGTAGTCATGGGGGAAACATTCAGTACTTC.

DNA of the CDR3: TGTGCCAGTAGTATAGTAGGTTTTGGTACAGGCGAGCAGTACTTC. This gives the protein CASSIVGFGTGEQYF. V usage is TRBV19 and J usage is TRBJ2-7; TRBD1 is a possible D gene (5 bases). Per the germline V gene, CDR1 is LNHDA and CDR2 is SQIVND (reference sequence). The CDR3 spans 15 residues. Between the trimmed V and J ends, which lost 1 base and 6 bases, there was a span of 16 bases. Based on the CDR3 plus reference TRBV19 and TRBJ2-7, the full variable domain is DGGITQSPKYLFRKEGQNVTLSCEQNLNHDAMYWYRQDPGQGLRLIYYSQIVNDFQKGDIAEGYSVSREKKESFPLTVTSAQKNPTAFYLCASSIVGFGTGEQYFGPGTRLTVT.

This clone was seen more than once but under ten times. As DNA, the CDR3 is TGTGCCAGCAGTTTACTCAGCACAGATACGCAGTATTTT. The encoded protein is CASSLLSTDTQYF. The V call is TRBV27, the J call TRBJ2-3, with D hard to call. V lost 2 bases, J lost 0 bases, and 3 bases lay in between. Germline CDR1 reads MNHEY; CDR2 reads SMNVEV (reference sequence). The CDR3 is 13 residues long.

The DNA for the CDR3 is TGTGCCAGCAGCTTGTCTGTTAAGGGGGCGAGTGAGACCCAGTACTTC. It encodes CASSLSVKGASETQYF. This sequence joins TRBV5-6 and TRBJ2-5; 7 bases fit TRBD1. Germline assignment: CDR1 SGHDT and CDR2 YYEEEE. There are 16 residues in the CDR3. The trim removed 1 base at V and 5 bases at J, leaving 11 bases unmatched.

The CDR3 loop reads CASSETPGYPYNEQFF. CDR3 DNA: TGTGCCAGCAGTGAAACTCCGGGGTACCCCTACAATGAGCAGTTCTTC. The V call is TRBV6-4, the J call TRBJ2-1, with D perhaps matching TRBD2 (5 bases). Germline V lookup: CDR1 MRHNA, CDR2 SNTAGT. The length of the CDR3 is 16 residues. Trimming took off 3 bases at V and 2 bases at J, with 14 bases between the two ends.

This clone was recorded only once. This chain's CDR3 is CASTPGTGAYNEQFF. The CDR3 region has the DNA TGTGCCAGTACCCCCGGGACAGGGGCCTACAATGAGCAGTTCTTC. The genes are TRBV19 and TRBJ2-1; TRBD1 matches 10 bases. After removal of 7 bases from V and 2 bases from J, the junction contained 5 bases not matched to a gene. The CDR3 is 15 amino acids. CDR1 and CDR2 from the germline V gene are LNHDA and SQIVND (reference sequence).

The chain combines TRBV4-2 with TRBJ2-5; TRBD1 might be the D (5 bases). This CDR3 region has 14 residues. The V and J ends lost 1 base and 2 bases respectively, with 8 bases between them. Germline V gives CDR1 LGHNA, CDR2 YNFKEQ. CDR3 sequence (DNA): TGTGCCAGCAGCCAAGGGGGCATACAAGAGACCCAGTACTTC. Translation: CASSQGGIQETQYF.

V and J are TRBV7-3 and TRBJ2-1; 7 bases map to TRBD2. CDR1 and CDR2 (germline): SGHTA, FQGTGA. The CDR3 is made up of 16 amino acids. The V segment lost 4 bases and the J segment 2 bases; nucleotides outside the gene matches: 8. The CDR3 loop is CASSSTGGGTYNEQFF. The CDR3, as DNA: TGTGCCAGCAGCTCGACCGGGGGAGGGACCTACAATGAGCAGTTCTTC.

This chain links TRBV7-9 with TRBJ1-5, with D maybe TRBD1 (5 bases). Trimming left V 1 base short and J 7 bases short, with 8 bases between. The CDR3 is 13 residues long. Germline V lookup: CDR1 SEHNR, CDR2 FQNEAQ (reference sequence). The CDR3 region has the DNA TGTGCCAGCAGCTTAGGGGGCCAACAGCCCCAGCATTTT. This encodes CASSLGGQQPQHF. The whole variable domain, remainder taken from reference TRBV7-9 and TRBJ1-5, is DTGVSQNPRHKITKRGQNVTFRCDPISEHNRLYWYRQTLGQGPEFLTYFQNEAQLEKSRLLSDRFSAERPKGSFSTLEIQRTEQGDSAMYLCASSLGGQQPQHFGDGTRLSIL.

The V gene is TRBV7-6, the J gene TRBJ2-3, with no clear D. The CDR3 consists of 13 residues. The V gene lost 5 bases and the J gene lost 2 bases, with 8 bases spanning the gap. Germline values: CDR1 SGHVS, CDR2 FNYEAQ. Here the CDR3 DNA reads TGTGCCAGCAGCCCTGAGTTCACAGATACGCAGTATTTT. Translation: CASSPEFTDTQYF. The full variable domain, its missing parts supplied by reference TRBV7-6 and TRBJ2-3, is GAGVSQSPRYKVTKRGQDVALRCDPISGHVSLYWYRQALGQGPEFLTYFNYEAQQDKSGLPNDRFSAERPEGSISTLTIQRTEQRDSAMYRCASSPEFTDTQYFGPGTRLTVL.

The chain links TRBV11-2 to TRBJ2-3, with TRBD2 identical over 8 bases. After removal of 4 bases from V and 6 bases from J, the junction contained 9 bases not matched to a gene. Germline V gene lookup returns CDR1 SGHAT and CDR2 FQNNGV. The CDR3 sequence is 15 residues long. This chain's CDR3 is CASSWLAGGWDTQYF. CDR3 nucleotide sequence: TGTGCCAGCAGCTGGCTAGCGGGTGGGTGGGATACGCAGTATTTT.

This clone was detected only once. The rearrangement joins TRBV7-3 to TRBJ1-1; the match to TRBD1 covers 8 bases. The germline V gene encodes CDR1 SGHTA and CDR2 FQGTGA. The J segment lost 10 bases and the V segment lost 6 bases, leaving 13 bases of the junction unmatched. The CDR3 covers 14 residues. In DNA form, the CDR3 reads TGTGCCAGCAGTTCACATCCGACAGGGGAGGGAGCTTTCTTT. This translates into CASSSHPTGEGAFF.

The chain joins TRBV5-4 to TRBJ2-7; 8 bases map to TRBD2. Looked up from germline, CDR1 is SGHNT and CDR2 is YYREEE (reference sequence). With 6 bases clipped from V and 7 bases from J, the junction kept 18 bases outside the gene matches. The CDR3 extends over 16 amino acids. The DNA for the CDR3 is TGTGCCAGCAACGGTCCTAGCGGGTACGGGGCGGGAGAGCAGTACTTC. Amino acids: CASNGPSGYGAGEQYF.

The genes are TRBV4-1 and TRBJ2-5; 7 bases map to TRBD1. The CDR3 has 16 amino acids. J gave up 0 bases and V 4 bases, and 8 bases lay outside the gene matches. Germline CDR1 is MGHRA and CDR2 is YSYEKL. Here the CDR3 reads CASSRLVGGYQETQYF. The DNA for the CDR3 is TGCGCCAGCAGCCGCCTAGTAGGGGGCTACCAAGAGACCCAGTACTTC.

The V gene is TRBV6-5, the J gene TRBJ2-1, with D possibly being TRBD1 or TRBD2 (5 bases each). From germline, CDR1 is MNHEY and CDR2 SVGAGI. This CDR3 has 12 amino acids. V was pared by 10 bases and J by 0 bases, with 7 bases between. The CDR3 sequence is CATGSSYNEQFF. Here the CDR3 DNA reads TGTGCCACAGGGAGCTCCTACAATGAGCAGTTCTTC.

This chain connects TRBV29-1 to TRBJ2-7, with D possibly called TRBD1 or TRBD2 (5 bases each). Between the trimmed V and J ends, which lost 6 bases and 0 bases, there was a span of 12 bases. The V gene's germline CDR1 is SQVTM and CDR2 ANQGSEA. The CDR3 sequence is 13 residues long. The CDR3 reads CSVREGFSYEQYF. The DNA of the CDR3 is TGCAGCGTCAGAGAGGGGTTCTCCTACGAGCAGTACTTC.

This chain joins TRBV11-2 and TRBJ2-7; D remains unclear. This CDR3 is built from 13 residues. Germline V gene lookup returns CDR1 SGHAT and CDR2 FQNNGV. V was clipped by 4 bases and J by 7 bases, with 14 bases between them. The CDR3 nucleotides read TGTGCCAGCAGCTATGAGGTTACGCGGGAGCAGTACTTC. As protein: CASSYEVTREQYF.

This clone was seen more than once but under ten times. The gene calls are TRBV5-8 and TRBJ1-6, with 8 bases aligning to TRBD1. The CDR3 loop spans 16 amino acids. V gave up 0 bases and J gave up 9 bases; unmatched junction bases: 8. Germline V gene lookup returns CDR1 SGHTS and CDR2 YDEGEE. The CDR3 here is CASSLARTGWFSPLHF. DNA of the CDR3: TGTGCCAGCAGCTTGGCCCGGACAGGGTGGTTTTCACCCCTCCACTTT.

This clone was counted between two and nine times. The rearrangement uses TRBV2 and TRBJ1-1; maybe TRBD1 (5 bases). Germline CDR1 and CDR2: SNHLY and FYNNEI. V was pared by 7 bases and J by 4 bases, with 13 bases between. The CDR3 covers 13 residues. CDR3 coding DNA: TGTGCCAGCACCTCGAGACAGAGCACTGAAGCTTTCTTT. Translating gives CASTSRQSTEAFF.

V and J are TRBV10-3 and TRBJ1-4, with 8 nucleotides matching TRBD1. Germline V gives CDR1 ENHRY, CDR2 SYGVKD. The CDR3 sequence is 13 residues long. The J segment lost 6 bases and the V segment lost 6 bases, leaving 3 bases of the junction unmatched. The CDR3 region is CAIREDRDEKLFF. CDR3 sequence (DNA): TGTGCCATCAGAGAGGACAGGGATGAAAAACTGTTTTTT.

The CDR3 bases are TGTGCCAGCAGCTTGGGACAGGGTCGGGGCACCGGGGAGCTGTTTTTT. It encodes CASSLGQGRGTGELFF. J is TRBJ2-2 and V is TRBV7-8, with TRBD1 matching over 9 bases. Germline CDR1 SGHVS, CDR2 FQNEAQ. The CDR3 extends over 16 amino acids. Trimming cost V 3 bases and J 4 bases; bases outside gene matches: 6.